The 27 T cell receptor beta chains in this list originate from one sample, sequenced in a study of T cell repertoires in cytomegalovirus infection. The antigens these receptors bind are not known. One entry per CDR3 protein, called by TCRdb with MiXCR from the reads. The table has 340,000 or so distinct CDR3 sequences, roughly 25% seen once; the top ten hold approximately 12%. The sample in question was cultured PBMCs, obtained from culture after CMV antigen stimulation. All receptors come from a human donor in good health (CMV status not recorded). Some clones in this sample may be carry-over from other donors' samples.

This clonotype was recorded many times. V and J are TRBV4-3 and TRBJ2-7, with a possible D match to TRBD2 (6 bases). The germline gives CDR1 LGHNA, CDR2 YSLEER. V was shortened by 3 bases and J by 2 bases, with 23 bases between the two germline ends. The CDR3 is 18 amino acids. CDR3 amino acids: CASSQNHDGGVRAYEQYF. CDR3 in DNA: TGCGCCAGCAGCCAGAATCACGACGGGGGAGTCAGAGCCTACGAGCAGTACTTC.

This clonotype was observed a handful of times. This rearrangement joins TRBV7-9 to TRBJ2-4; the match to TRBD2 covers 7 bases. This CDR3 is built from 17 residues. In germline, CDR1 is SEHNR, CDR2 FQNEAQ (reference sequence). V lost 4 bases to trimming and J lost 2 bases; unmatched junction nucleotides: 11. CDR3 nucleotide sequence: TGTGCCAGCAGCTCCGCGACTAGCTCGGGGACCAAAAACATTCAGTACTTC. This codes for CASSSATSSGTKNIQYF.

V is TRBV29-1 and J is TRBJ2-3, with no clear D. CDR1 is SQVTM and CDR2 is ANQGSEA in the germline V gene. Between the trimmed V and J ends, which lost 4 bases and 4 bases, there was a span of 9 bases. The CDR3 runs 12 residues. The CDR3 DNA sequence: TGCAGCGTTGGAACCGGGTCAGATACGCAGTATTTT. Its translation is CSVGTGSDTQYF.

This clonotype has at least ten counts. The genes are TRBV6-1 and TRBJ1-1; D unresolved. This CDR3 is 13 amino acids long. V was shortened by 3 bases and J by 6 bases, with 11 bases between the two germline ends. Germline assignment: CDR1 MNHNS and CDR2 SASEGT. CDR3 amino acids: CASSEGARPEAFF. DNA for the CDR3: TGTGCCAGCAGTGAGGGCGCTCGACCTGAAGCTTTCTTT.

This sequence joins TRBV6-2 or TRBV6-3 and TRBJ2-5; D unclear. The ends were cut back, 5 bases at V and 5 bases at J, with 12 bases in the middle. This CDR3 has 13 residues. CDR1 is MNHEY, CDR2 SVGEGT, per germline. The CDR3: CASSTSDDETQYF. CDR3 nucleotides: TGTGCCAGCAGTACCTCGGACGATGAGACCCAGTACTTC.

This clonotype was counted only a few times. In DNA, the CDR3 is TGTGCCAGCAGTTCACGGAGGGCCGAGCAGTTCTTC. Protein product: CASSSRRAEQFF. V is TRBV27 and J is TRBJ2-1; a weak D match, TRBD2 (6 bases). The CDR3 runs 12 residues. Per the germline V gene, CDR1 is MNHEY and CDR2 is SMNVEV (reference sequence). V lost 4 bases to trimming and J lost 10 bases, with 11 bases between them.

This clonotype has just a few counts. The chain joins TRBV24-1 to TRBJ2-1; no clear D. CDR1 and CDR2 (germline): KGHDR, SFDVKD. Trimming took 6 bases from V and 5 from J, leaving 10 bases between them. The CDR3 is 13 amino acids. The CDR3 nucleotides are TGTGCCACCAGTCTTGGCGGAGACAATGAGCAGTTCTTC. It encodes CATSLGGDNEQFF.

The rearrangement uses TRBV20-1 and TRBJ1-6, with a possible D match to TRBD1 (6 bases). Trimming shortened V by 3 bases and J by 5 bases, and 11 bases separated the two germline ends. The germline gives CDR1 DFQATT, CDR2 SNEGSKA (reference sequence). CDR3 length: 14 amino acids. The CDR3, as DNA: TGCAGTGCTAGCCAGGGGATTCATAATTCACCCCTCCACTTT. It codes for CSASQGIHNSPLHF.

V is TRBV7-6 and J is TRBJ2-1; a possible D gene is TRBD2 (5 bases). Germline V gene sequence: CDR1 SGHVS, CDR2 FNYEAQ. The V end lost 7 bases, the J end lost 10 bases, and 20 bases lay between the germline ends. The CDR3 contains 14 residues. The CDR3 DNA follows: TGTGCCAGCAAGGGCAGCGCAATAACGGGGGAGCAGTTCTTC. Its translation is CASKGSAITGEQFF. Full variable domain (rest looked up from reference TRBV7-6 and TRBJ2-1): GAGVSQSPRYKVTKRGQDVALRCDPISGHVSLYWYRQALGQGPEFLTYFNYEAQQDKSGLPNDRFSAERPEGSISTLTIQRTEQRDSAMYRCASKGSAITGEQFFGPGTRLTVL.

There are a few counts of this clonotype. The gene calls are TRBV19 and TRBJ2-5; no clear D. CDR3 length: 11 residues. Germline V gene lookup returns CDR1 LNHDA and CDR2 SQIVND (reference sequence). The V and J ends lost 2 bases and 6 bases respectively, with 4 bases between them. The chain's CDR3 is CASSIRQTQYF. The CDR3 region has the DNA TGTGCCAGTAGTATAAGACAGACCCAGTACTTC.

The chain joins TRBV27 to TRBJ2-7; weak D call: TRBD2 (6 bases). This CDR3 region has 17 residues. V was trimmed by 4 bases and J by 7 bases, leaving 26 bases between them. Germline V CDR1 and CDR2: MNHEY, SMNVEV (reference sequence). The CDR3 bases are TGTGCCAGCAGTTCCGTGGATAGCGGCTCTGGTTCATGGGAGCAGTACTTC. This gives the protein CASSSVDSGSGSWEQYF.

The V and J genes are TRBV5-1 and TRBJ1-2; D is unclear. The germline V gene encodes CDR1 SGHRS and CDR2 YFSETQ. V was trimmed by 0 bases and J by 2 bases, leaving 11 bases between them. The CDR3 spans 15 residues. The CDR3 region has the DNA TGCGCCAGCAGCTTGGAGATGTCGGGGAACTATGGCTACACCTTC. Its protein product is CASSLEMSGNYGYTF.

This sequence joins TRBV4-3 and TRBJ2-6; D not resolved. Germline assignment: CDR1 LGHNA and CDR2 YSLEER. Trimming cost V 0 bases and J 0 bases, with 15 bases left between them. The CDR3 totals 19 residues. CDR3: CASSQEGPTAASGANVLTF. DNA for the CDR3: TGCGCCAGCAGCCAAGAAGGCCCAACGGCAGCCTCTGGGGCCAACGTCCTGACTTTC.

This clonotype was detected only a few times. The chain is built from TRBV7-2 and TRBJ1-1; D may be TRBD1 (6 bases). This CDR3 region has 16 residues. Trimming removed 4 bases from V and 0 bases from J, with 15 bases in between. Germline lookup yields CDR1 SGHTA and CDR2 FQGNSA. The CDR3 reads CASSWKPGQLNTEAFF. In nucleotides, the CDR3 is TGTGCCAGCAGCTGGAAACCTGGACAGTTGAACACTGAAGCTTTCTTT.

This clonotype was recorded a few times. V usage is TRBV19 and J usage is TRBJ1-2; 7 bases match TRBD1. The germline V gene has CDR1 LNHDA and CDR2 SQIVND (reference sequence). V shed 4 bases and J 7 bases; nucleotides not matched to a gene: 9. The CDR3 extends over 14 amino acids. The CDR3 DNA reads TGTGCCAGTAGTACCCTCGACAGGGTGTCTGGCTACACCTTC. As protein: CASSTLDRVSGYTF.

This clonotype was observed a handful of times. V is TRBV28 and J is TRBJ2-7; D uncertain. The CDR3 runs to 11 residues. The V and J ends lost 7 bases and 4 bases respectively, with 8 bases between them. Looked up from germline, CDR1 is MDHEN and CDR2 is SYDVKM. Here the CDR3 DNA reads TGTGCCAGCACCTCGGGTTACGAGCAGTACTTC. Translating gives CASTSGYEQYF.

This clonotype showed up just once. V is TRBV19 and J is TRBJ1-2; D not resolved. Germline values: CDR1 LNHDA, CDR2 SQIVND (reference sequence). Trimming stripped 7 bases from V and 4 bases from J, with 16 bases between. The CDR3 consists of 14 residues. The CDR3 bases are TGTGCCAGTACTACTCCGGACGGGAGCTATGGCTACACCTTC. It specifies CASTTPDGSYGYTF. Looking up the rest from reference TRBV19 and TRBJ1-2 gives the full variable domain: DGGITQSPKYLFRKEGQNVTLSCEQNLNHDAMYWYRQDPGQGLRLIYYSQIVNDFQKGDIAEGYSVSREKKESFPLTVTSAQKNPTAFYLCASTTPDGSYGYTFGSGTRLTVV.

There are many counts of this clonotype. The rearrangement joins TRBV7-2 to TRBJ2-7; TRBD2 agrees at 11 bases. V shed 5 bases and J 2 bases; nucleotides not matched to a gene: 5. This CDR3 has 15 residues. Per germline, CDR1 SGHTA and CDR2 FQGNSA. The CDR3 nucleotides read TGTGCCAGCAGCCCCGGGACTAGCGGTACCTACGAGCAGTACGTC. Protein product: CASSPGTSGTYEQYV.

V usage is TRBV7-4 and J usage is TRBJ2-2, with TRBD2 identical over 7 bases. Trimming cost V 5 bases and J 2 bases; bases outside gene matches: 8. The germline V gene encodes CDR1 SGHVT and CDR2 SQSDAQ. This CDR3 region has 16 residues. The CDR3 bases are TGTGCCAGCAGCGGACCGGGACTAACTAACACCGGGGAGCTGTTTTTT. Translation: CASSGPGLTNTGELFF.

This chain joins TRBV10-1 and TRBJ1-1; 8 nucleotides line up with TRBD1. The CDR3 totals 15 residues. Germline values: CDR1 WNHNN, CDR2 SYGVQD (reference sequence). The V segment lost 5 bases and the J segment 4 bases; nucleotides outside the gene matches: 9. CDR3 loop: CASSLSGTGFTEAFF. Written as DNA, the CDR3 is TGCGCCAGCAGTCTCTCCGGGACAGGCTTCACTGAAGCTTTCTTT.

The CDR3 nucleotides are TGTGCCAGCAGCTCCTCGAGTCGGGGCAATTCACCCCTCCACTTT. Translation gives CASSSSSRGNSPLHF. V gene TRBV7-2 combines with J gene TRBJ1-6; maybe TRBD1 (5 bases). This CDR3 is 15 amino acids long. CDR1 and CDR2 from the germline V gene are SGHTA and FQGNSA. The V and J ends lost 4 bases and 7 bases respectively, with 14 bases between them.

The CDR3 is CASSYGEASYEQYF. DNA of the CDR3: TGTGCCAGCAGTTACGGGGAGGCCTCCTACGAGCAGTACTTC. The chain recombines TRBV6-6 with TRBJ2-7, with D perhaps matching TRBD2 (6 bases). CDR1 and CDR2 (germline): MNHNY, SVGAGI (reference sequence). This CDR3 has 14 amino acids. The V and J ends lost 2 bases and 0 bases respectively, with 8 bases between them.

This clonotype was observed a handful of times. The chain joins TRBV11-2 to TRBJ2-3; TRBD2 matches at 7 bases. This CDR3 spans 16 amino acids. V gave up 1 base and J gave up 2 bases; unmatched junction bases: 6. Germline V gives CDR1 SGHAT, CDR2 FQNNGV. For the CDR3, the DNA is TGTGCCAGCAGCTTAGGACTAGCTGACTACACAGATACGCAGTATTTT. Its translation: CASSLGLADYTDTQYF.

CDR3 nucleotides: TGTGCCAGCAGCCCGGGGACGAGGTACGAGCAGTACGTC. This codes for CASSPGTRYEQYV. J is TRBJ2-7 and V is TRBV7-9; the D gene could be TRBD1 or TRBD2 (5 bases each). This CDR3 spans 13 amino acids. The ends were cut back, 5 bases at V and 4 bases at J, with 12 bases in the middle. Germline V gene lookup returns CDR1 SEHNR and CDR2 FQNEAQ (reference sequence).

This clonotype was observed a few times. The CDR3, as DNA: TGTGCCAGCAGCAGGACAGGGTATGACATTCAGTACTTC. This encodes CASSRTGYDIQYF. The chain is built from TRBV7-2 and TRBJ2-4, with 8 bases matching TRBD1. The CDR3 loop spans 13 amino acids. Germline loops: CDR1 SGHTA, CDR2 FQGNSA. J gave up 8 bases and V 5 bases, and 5 bases lay outside the gene matches.

The chain joins TRBV20-1 to TRBJ2-5, with 7 nucleotides matching TRBD2. Germline V gene lookup returns CDR1 DFQATT and CDR2 SNEGSKA (reference sequence). The CDR3 spans 17 residues. V shed 3 bases, J shed 1 base, and the junction held 14 bases outside the gene matches. CDR3 amino acids: CSARGLGGKRGQETQYF. The CDR3 DNA sequence: TGCAGTGCTAGGGGGTTGGGTGGAAAGCGGGGCCAAGAGACCCAGTACTTC.

This chain connects TRBV30 to TRBJ2-7; perhaps TRBD2 as D (5 bases). V was clipped by 2 bases and J by 3 bases, with 8 bases between them. The germline V gene has CDR1 GTSNPN and CDR2 SVGIG (reference sequence). The CDR3 runs 12 residues. CDR3 bases: TGTGCCTGGAGTCCCGGGGACTACGAGCAGTACGTC. Encoded protein: CAWSPGDYEQYV.